The rows below give T cell receptor beta chains drawn from one sample of a study of T cell changes during pregnancy in multiple sclerosis. Sequenced by immunoSEQ multiplex PCR; TCRdb stores in-frame clones only, minus some. Altogether approximately 14,000 clones are present, 90% to 95% being singletons, with the ten largest covering over 2.5%. The sample here was peripheral blood, taken in the second trimester of pregnancy. Source of these receptors: a female donor in good health, enrolled as a control in a pregnancy study. Both conserved end residues are part of each CDR3. A D gene is named only where the DNA matches it firmly.

>TRBV5-1|.|TRBJ2-3
TGCGCCAGCAGTCCCGGACAGACGAACTCAGATACGCAGTATTTT
CASSPGQTNSDTQYF
>TRBV6-5|.|TRBJ1-1
TGTGCCAGCAGGAGGTTGAACACTGAAGCTTTCTTT
CASRRLNTEAFF
>TRBV19|TRBD2|TRBJ2-7
TGTGCCAGTAGTGTTCAGTGGCGGGAGGGCCCCGAGCAGTACTTC
CASSVQWREGPEQYF
>TRBV28|.|TRBJ2-7
TGTGCCAGCAGTTTATGGGGAACAGGCTCCTACGAGCAGTACTTC
CASSLWGTGSYEQYF
>TRBV5-8|.|TRBJ2-7
TGTGCCAGCAGCTTGACTACCCTAGAGCAGTACTTC
CASSLTTLEQYF
>TRBV7-9|.|TRBJ2-7
TGTGCCTTAATGGGGGCACCCTACGAGCAGTACTTC
CALMGAPYEQYF
>TRBV7-8|.|TRBJ1-3
TGTGCCAGCAGCTTACCAACGGGATTAAGAAACACCATATATTTT
CASSLPTGLRNTIYF
>TRBV7-6|TRBD2|TRBJ2-1
TGTGCCAGCAGCTTAGACAGCGGGAGCTACAATGAGCAGTTCTTC
CASSLDSGSYNEQFF
>TRBV5-4|.|TRBJ1-2
TGTGCCAGCAGCTTTTATGGGGGCGCAGGCTATGGCTACACCTTC
CASSFYGGAGYGYTF
>TRBV5-4|TRBD1|TRBJ1-2
TGTGCCAGCAGCCTAGACCAAGGGACAGGACCTCGCTATGGCTACACCTTC
CASSLDQGTGPRYGYTF
>TRBV5-1|TRBD1|TRBJ1-5
TGCGCCAGCAGCTTTACAGGGGATCAGCCCCAGCATTTT
CASSFTGDQPQHF